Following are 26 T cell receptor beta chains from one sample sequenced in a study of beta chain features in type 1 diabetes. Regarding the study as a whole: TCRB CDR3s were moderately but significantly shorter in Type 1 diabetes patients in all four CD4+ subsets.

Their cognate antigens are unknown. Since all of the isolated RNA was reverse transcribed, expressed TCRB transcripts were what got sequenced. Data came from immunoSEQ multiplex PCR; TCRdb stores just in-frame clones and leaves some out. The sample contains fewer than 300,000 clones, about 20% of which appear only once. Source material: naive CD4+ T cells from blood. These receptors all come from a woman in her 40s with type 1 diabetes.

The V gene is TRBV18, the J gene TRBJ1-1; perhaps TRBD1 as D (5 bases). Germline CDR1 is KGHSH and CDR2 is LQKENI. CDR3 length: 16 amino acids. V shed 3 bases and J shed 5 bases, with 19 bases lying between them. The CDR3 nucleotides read TGTGCCAGCTCACCCCTAAGCCCGGGGGGTGAGACTGAAGCTTTCTTT. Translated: CASSPLSPGGETEAFF. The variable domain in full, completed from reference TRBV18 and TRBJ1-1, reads NAGVMQNPRHLVRRRGQEARLRCSPMKGHSHVYWYRQLPEEGLKFMVYLQKENIIDESGMPKERFSAEFPKEGPSILRIQQVVRGDSAAYFCASSPLSPGGETEAFFGQGTRLTVV.

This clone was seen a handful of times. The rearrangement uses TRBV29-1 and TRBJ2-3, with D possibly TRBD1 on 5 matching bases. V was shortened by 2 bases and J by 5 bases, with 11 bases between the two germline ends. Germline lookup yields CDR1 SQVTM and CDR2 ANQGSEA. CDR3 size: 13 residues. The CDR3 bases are TGCAGCGTTGAATGGGGCCAGGGAGATACGCAGTATTTT. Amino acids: CSVEWGQGDTQYF.

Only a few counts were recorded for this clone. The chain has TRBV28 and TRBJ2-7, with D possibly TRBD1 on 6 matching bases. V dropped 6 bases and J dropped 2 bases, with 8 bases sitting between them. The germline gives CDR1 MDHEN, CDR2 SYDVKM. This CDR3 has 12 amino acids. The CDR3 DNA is TGTGCCAGCAGCCAGGGGACCTACGAGCAGTACTTC. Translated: CASSQGTYEQYF.

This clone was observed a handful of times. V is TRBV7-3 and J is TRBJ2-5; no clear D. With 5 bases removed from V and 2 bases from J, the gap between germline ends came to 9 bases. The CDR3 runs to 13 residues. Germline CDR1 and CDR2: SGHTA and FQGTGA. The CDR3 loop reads CASSETYQETQYF. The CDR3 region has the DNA TGTGCCAGCAGCGAGACATATCAAGAGACCCAGTACTTC.

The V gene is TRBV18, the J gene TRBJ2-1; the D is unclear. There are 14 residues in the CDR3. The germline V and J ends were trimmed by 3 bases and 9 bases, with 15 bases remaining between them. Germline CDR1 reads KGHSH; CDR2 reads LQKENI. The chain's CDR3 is CASSPGTERIEQFF. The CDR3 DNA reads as TGTGCCAGCTCACCGGGTACCGAGCGCATTGAGCAGTTCTTC.

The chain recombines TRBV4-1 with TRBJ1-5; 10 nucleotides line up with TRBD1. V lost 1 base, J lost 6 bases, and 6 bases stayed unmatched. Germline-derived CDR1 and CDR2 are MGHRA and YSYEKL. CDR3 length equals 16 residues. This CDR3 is CASSQVGRTGGQPQHF. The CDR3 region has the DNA TGCGCCAGCAGCCAAGTCGGAAGGACAGGGGGTCAGCCCCAGCATTTT.

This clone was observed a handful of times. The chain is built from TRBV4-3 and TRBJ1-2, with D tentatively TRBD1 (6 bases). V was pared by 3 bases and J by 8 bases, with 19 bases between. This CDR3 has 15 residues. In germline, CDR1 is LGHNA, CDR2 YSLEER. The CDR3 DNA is TGCGCCAGCAGCCATTCCGGGGGGGGCAGGGTCGGCTACACCTTC. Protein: CASSHSGGGRVGYTF.

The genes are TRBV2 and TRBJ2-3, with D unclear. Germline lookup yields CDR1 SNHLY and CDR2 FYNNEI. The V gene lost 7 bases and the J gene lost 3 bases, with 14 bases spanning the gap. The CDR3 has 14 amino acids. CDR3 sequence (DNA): TGTGCCAGCAAGACTGCTCTGAGTACAGATACGCAGTATTTT. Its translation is CASKTALSTDTQYF.

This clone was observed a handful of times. The CDR3: CASSTRQGSGYGYTF. The CDR3 DNA follows: TGTGCCAGCAGCACCCGACAGGGGAGCGGCTATGGCTACACCTTC. The chain links TRBV9 to TRBJ1-2, with 8 bases identical to TRBD1. V lost 4 bases to trimming and J lost 4 bases; unmatched junction nucleotides: 9. Germline CDR1 reads SGDLS; CDR2 reads YYNGEE. The CDR3 covers 15 residues.

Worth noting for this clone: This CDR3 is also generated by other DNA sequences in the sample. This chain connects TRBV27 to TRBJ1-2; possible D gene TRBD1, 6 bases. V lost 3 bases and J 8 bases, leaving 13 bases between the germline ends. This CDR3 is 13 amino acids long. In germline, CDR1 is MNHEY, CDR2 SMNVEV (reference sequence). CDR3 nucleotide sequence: TGTGCCAGCAGTTTTAGGGACAACAGGGGCTACACCTTC. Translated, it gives CASSFRDNRGYTF.

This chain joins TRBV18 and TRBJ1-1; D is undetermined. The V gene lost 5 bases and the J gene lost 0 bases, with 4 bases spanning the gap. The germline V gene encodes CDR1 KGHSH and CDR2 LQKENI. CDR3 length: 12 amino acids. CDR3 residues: CASSTLNTEAFF. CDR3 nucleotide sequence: TGTGCCAGCTCAACTCTGAACACTGAAGCTTTCTTT.

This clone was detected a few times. Here the CDR3 DNA reads TGTGCCAGCACCGTCATCGGCGGGTACTCTGGGGCCAACGTCCTGACTTTC. Translation: CASTVIGGYSGANVLTF. The rearrangement uses TRBV7-9 and TRBJ2-6; tentative D call: TRBD2 (5 bases). With 7 bases removed from V and 0 bases from J, the gap between germline ends came to 16 bases. The CDR3 loop spans 17 amino acids. Germline V gene data show CDR1 as SEHNR and CDR2 as FQNEAQ (reference sequence).

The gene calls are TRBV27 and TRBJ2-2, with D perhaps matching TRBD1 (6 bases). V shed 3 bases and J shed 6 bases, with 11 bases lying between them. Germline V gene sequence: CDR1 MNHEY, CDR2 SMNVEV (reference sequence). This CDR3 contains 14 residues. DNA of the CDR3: TGTGCCAGCAGTTTTCTTACAGGGCCCGGGGAGCTGTTTTTT. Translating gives CASSFLTGPGELFF.

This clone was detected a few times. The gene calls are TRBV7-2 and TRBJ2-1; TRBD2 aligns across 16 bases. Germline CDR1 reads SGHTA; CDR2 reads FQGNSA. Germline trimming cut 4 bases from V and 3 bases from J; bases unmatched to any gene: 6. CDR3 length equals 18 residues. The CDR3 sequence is CASSSGLAGGLFYNEQFF. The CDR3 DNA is TGTGCCAGCAGCTCGGGACTAGCGGGAGGGCTCTTCTACAATGAGCAGTTCTTC. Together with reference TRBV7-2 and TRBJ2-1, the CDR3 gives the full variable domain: GAGVSQSPSNKVTEKGKDVELRCDPISGHTALYWYRQSLGQGLEFLIYFQGNSAPDKSGLPSDRFSAERTGGSVSTLTIQRTQQEDSAVYLCASSSGLAGGLFYNEQFFGPGTRLTVL.

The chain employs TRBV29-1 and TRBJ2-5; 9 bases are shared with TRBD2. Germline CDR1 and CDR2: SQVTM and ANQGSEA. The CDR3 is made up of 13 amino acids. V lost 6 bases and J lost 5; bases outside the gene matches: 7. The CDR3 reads CSVRGGPSETQYF. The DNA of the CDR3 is TGCAGCGTGCGGGGGGGGCCTAGTGAGACCCAGTACTTC.

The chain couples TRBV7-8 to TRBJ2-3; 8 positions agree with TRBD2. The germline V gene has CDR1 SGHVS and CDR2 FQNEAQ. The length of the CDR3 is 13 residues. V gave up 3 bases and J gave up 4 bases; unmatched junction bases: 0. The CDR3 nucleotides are TGTGCCAGCAGCTTTAGCGGGGCAGATACGCAGTATTTT. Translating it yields CASSFSGADTQYF.

In nucleotides, the CDR3 is TGTGCCAGCAGCTCGGGGCGGGACCGCGGAAACACCATATATTTT. Translated: CASSSGRDRGNTIYF. The chain uses TRBV5-6 and TRBJ1-3, with D possibly TRBD1 on 5 matching bases. With 3 bases removed from V and 4 bases from J, the gap between germline ends came to 14 bases. CDR3 length: 15 residues. Germline CDR1 is SGHDT and CDR2 is YYEEEE.

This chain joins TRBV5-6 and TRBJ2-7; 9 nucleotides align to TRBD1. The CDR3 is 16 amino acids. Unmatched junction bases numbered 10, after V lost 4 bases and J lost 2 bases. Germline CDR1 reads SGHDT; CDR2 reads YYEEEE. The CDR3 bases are TGTGCCAGCAGCCTACTGGACAGGGGAATCCCCTACGAGCAGTACTTC. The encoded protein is CASSLLDRGIPYEQYF. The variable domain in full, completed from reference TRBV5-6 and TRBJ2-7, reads DAGVTQSPTHLIKTRGQQVTLRCSPKSGHDTVSWYQQALGQGPQFIFQYYEEEERQRGNFPDRFSGHQFPNYSSELNVNALLLGDSALYLCASSLLDRGIPYEQYFGPGTRLTVT.

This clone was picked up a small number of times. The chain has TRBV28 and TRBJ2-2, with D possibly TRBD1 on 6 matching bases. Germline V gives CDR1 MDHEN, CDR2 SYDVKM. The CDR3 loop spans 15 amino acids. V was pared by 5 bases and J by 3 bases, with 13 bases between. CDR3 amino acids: CASSPGTLYTGELFF. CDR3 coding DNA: TGTGCCAGCAGTCCCGGGACACTCTACACCGGGGAGCTGTTTTTT.

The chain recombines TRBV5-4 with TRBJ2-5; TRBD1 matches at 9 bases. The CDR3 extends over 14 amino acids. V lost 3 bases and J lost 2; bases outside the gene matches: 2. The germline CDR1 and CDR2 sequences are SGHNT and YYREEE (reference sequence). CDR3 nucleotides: TGTGCCAGCAGCTCCGGGACAGGGCAAGAGACCCAGTACTTC. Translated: CASSSGTGQETQYF. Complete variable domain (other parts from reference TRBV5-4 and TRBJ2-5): ETGVTQSPTHLIKTRGQQVTLRCSSQSGHNTVSWYQQALGQGPQFIFQYYREEENGRGNFPPRFSGLQFPNYSSELNVNALELDDSALYLCASSSGTGQETQYFGPGTRLLVL.

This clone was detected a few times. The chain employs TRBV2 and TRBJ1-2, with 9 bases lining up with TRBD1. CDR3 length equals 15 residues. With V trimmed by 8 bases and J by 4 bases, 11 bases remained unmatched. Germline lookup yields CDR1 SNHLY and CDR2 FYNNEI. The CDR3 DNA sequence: TGTGCCAGCGAGGAGCTGACAGGGGGATCCTATGGCTACACCTTC. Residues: CASEELTGGSYGYTF.

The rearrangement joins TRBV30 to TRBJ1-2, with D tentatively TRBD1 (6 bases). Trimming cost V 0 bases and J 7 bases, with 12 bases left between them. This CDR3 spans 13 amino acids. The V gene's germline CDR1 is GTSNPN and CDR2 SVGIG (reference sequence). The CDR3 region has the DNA TGTGCCTGGAGTGTAGACAGGATGAGTGGCTACACCTTC. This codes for CAWSVDRMSGYTF.

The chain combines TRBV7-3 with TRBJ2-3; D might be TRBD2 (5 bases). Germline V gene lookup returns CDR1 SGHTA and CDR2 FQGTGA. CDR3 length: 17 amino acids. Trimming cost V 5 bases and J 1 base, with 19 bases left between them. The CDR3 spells CASSVDESRVGTDTQYF. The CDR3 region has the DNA TGTGCCAGCAGCGTTGATGAGTCGCGGGTCGGCACAGATACGCAGTATTTT.

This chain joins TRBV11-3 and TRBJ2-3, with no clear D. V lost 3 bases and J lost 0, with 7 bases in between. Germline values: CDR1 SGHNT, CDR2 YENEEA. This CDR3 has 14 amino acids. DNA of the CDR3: TGTGCCAGCAGCTTTTCGCGTAGCACAGATACGCAGTATTTT. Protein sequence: CASSFSRSTDTQYF.

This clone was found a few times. Written as DNA, the CDR3 is TGCGCCAGCAGCCAAGAACTGGGGAGGCAGCCCCAGCATTTT. Translated: CASSQELGRQPQHF. The chain has TRBV4-3 and TRBJ1-5; no firm D call. This CDR3 has 14 amino acids. With 0 bases removed from V and 7 bases from J, the gap between germline ends came to 10 bases. CDR1 and CDR2 (germline): LGHNA, YSLEER.

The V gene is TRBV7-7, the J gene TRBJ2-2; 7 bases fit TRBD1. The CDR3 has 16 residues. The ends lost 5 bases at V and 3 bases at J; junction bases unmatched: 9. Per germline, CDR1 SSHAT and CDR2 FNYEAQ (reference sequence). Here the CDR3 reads CASSHHPDRDTGELFF. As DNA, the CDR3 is TGTGCCAGCAGCCACCACCCCGACAGGGACACCGGGGAGCTGTTTTTT.